This T cell receptor beta chain was found in a study of T-cell reconstitution after alpha-beta-depleted transplantation in children. The authors prepared the TCRbeta library with unique molecular identifiers. TCRdb recomputed calls from the PCR reads with MiXCR, one row per CDR3 protein. The sample consists of 350,000 to 400,000 distinct CDR3 sequences, 13% of them appearing once. Ten or more counts support this clonotype. The V end lost 6 bases, the J end lost 5 bases, and 10 bases lay between the germline ends. The CDR3 length is 12 residues. The sequence derives from a human donor who donated a stem cell graft to a child with Fanconi anemia. The starting material was PBMCs, obtained from the stem cell graft. The V and J genes are TRBV12-3 or TRBV12-4 and TRBJ1-1; no reliable D call. In nucleotides, the CDR3 is TGTGCCAGCAGCCCTGCCGGAACTGAAGCTTTCTTT. As protein: CASSPAGTEAFF.